Listed below are T cell receptor beta chains from one sample, sequenced in a study of tumor-infiltrating lymphocytes in primary liver carcinoma. TCRdb ran MiXCR on the multiplex PCR reads and lists one entry per CDR3 protein. This sample has just under 95,000 distinct CDR3 sequences, with around 68% found just once. Sequencing input: tumor-adjacent normal liver tissue. These receptor sequences come from a middle-aged man with primary liver carcinoma and hepatitis B virus infection. Both conserved end residues are part of each CDR3. Rows give clone size only sometimes, using once, few, many, or a class for an expanded clone.

CDR3 | V | size | J
CANSRLAGEVGQFF | TRBV11-1 | - | TRBJ2-1
CGSSSTGQGGEKLFF | TRBV11-2 | - | TRBJ1-4
CASSLAANETFQYF | TRBV11-1 | - | TRBJ2-4
CASSSRTGANSPLHF | TRBV6-5 | many | TRBJ1-6
CASSRDVFTDTQYF | TRBV7-8 | many | TRBJ2-3
CASNTGGLKDEQYF | TRBV12-3/TRBV12-4 | - | TRBJ2-7
CASSELGGDEQFF | TRBV25-1 | - | TRBJ2-1
CASSLGNTGELLF | TRBV11-3 | - | TRBJ2-2
CGSSFASGWTYEQYF | TRBV11-2 | - | TRBJ2-7
CASSGGRSEASSNEQFF | TRBV7-9 | - | TRBJ2-1
CASSKRVYNEQFF | TRBV11-2 | - | TRBJ2-1
CASSVAGTEQFF | TRBV28 | - | TRBJ2-1
CASSRLAGATDMQYF | TRBV7-9 | - | TRBJ2-3
CASSPWGRLGYNEHFF | TRBV6-5 | - | TRBJ2-1
CASSLGQGGKLALF | TRBV12-3/TRBV12-4 | - | TRBJ1-1
CSSSTSTGNYGYTF | TRBV11-2 | - | TRBJ1-2
CASIAENIQYF | TRBV7-9 | - | TRBJ2-4
CVSSYSIHEQFF | TRBV6-2/TRBV6-3 | once | TRBJ2-1
CASSLDGARTYERYF | TRBV4-2 | - | TRBJ2-7
CASSPLDARSHEKLFF | TRBV12-3/TRBV12-4 | once | TRBJ1-4
CSVGLTGYQADEAFF | TRBV29-1 | - | TRBJ1-1
CAGSLATQEQLF | TRBV11-3 | - | TRBJ2-1
CASSHRGGAEQSF | TRBV11-2 | - | TRBJ2-1
CASSLAGGDYNEQFF | TRBV5-4 | many | TRBJ2-1
CASTISGVARGGTGELFF | TRBV4-1 | - | TRBJ2-2
CANSDPGQSSSQQYF | TRBV12-3/TRBV12-4 | - | TRBJ2-7
CASNLCLGLLTHEQFF | TRBV11-1 | - | TRBJ2-1
CASSTTGGGGNEKLFF | TRBV5-6 | many | TRBJ1-4
CANSYTAGLADLWGGELFF | TRBV6-6 | - | TRBJ2-2
CANSERNSAYKQYF | TRBV6-1 | - | TRBJ2-7
CASSLLGLVTDTQYF | TRBV12-3/TRBV12-4 | many | TRBJ2-3
CASSLGWANGQFF | TRBV11-1 | - | TRBJ2-1
CASSPSGGGTTDTQYF | TRBV12-3/TRBV12-4 | many | TRBJ2-3
CASSLVLTDTQYF | TRBV5-4 | - | TRBJ2-3
CVSSLRRQGMQETQYF | TRBV5-5 | - | TRBJ2-5
CASRGLAGLGPYEQCF | TRBV10-2 | - | TRBJ2-7
CASTPARADADTQYF | TRBV6-6 | once | TRBJ2-3
CASSDPLAGVSYNEQFF | TRBV7-9 | - | TRBJ2-1
CASSQESSRWGYTF | TRBV4-2 | many | TRBJ1-2
CASSPRRGSNEQYF | TRBV5-1 | once | TRBJ2-7
CASSLGGGTSTDMPYF | TRBV11-2 | - | TRBJ2-3
CSVELGQGGASGHYNEQFF | TRBV29-1 | once | TRBJ2-1
CSAASGGNTEVFF | TRBV29-1 | - | TRBJ1-1
CISSDGQYIQYF | TRBV6-1 | - | TRBJ2-4
CASSDTAGEYEQYF | TRBV11-1 | - | -
CASSSSSGSNTGGLFF | TRBV5-1 | - | TRBJ2-2
CASRPAGALNGYTF | TRBV28 | - | TRBJ1-2
CAFRGRADTIYF | TRBV7-9 | - | TRBJ1-3
CASSLRTGGPKDNEQFF | TRBV5-4 | many | TRBJ2-1
CASSSRLAVLKDTQYF | TRBV5-1 | many | TRBJ2-3
CSVEETDTRYF | TRBV29-1 | once | TRBJ2-3
CASFLLQGAHGYTF | TRBV12-3/TRBV12-4 | - | TRBJ1-2
CASGGEDQETQHF | TRBV11-2 | - | TRBJ2-5
CASSQGEAVNQPQPF | TRBV4-2 | - | TRBJ1-5
CAWSVFATSGPEQYF | TRBV30 | few | TRBJ2-7
CASSFEWEGNFGETQYF | TRBV28 | once | TRBJ2-5
CASNTGLPPETQNF | TRBV12-3/TRBV12-4 | - | TRBJ2-5
CARSNGLSGANVLNF | TRBV11-2 | - | TRBJ2-6
CAISLWRETGELFF | TRBV11-1 | - | TRBJ2-2
CAGSLADRGTQETQYF | TRBV12-3/TRBV12-4 | - | TRBJ2-5